The following is a TCR beta chain sequence with its context. These data are taken from a study of blood T cell repertoires in COVID-19. The protocol was immunoSEQ multiplex PCR, while the TCRdb copy is restricted to in-frame clones and leaves out a portion. The data contain 200,000 to 250,000 clones, 70% to 90% of them seen just once; the ten biggest clones take up about 1.2%. This CDR3 has 12 residues. Looked up from germline, CDR1 is SGHVS and CDR2 is FQNEAQ. The V gene lost 1 base and the J gene lost 13 bases, with 14 bases spanning the gap. The clonotype was recovered from a man aged 30 to 45 who had recovered from COVID-19. Sequenced input: PBMCs or T cells enriched from blood (not recorded which). The rearrangement joins TRBV7-8 to TRBJ2-7, with D perhaps TRBD2 (5 bases). Written as DNA, the CDR3 is TGTGCCAGCAGCTTAGGAGGCTCGGGGAGCTACTTC. Its protein product is CASSLGGSGSYF.